The next 15 T cell receptor gamma chains were all read from a single sample in a study of γδ T cells in repeated Plasmodium falciparum infection. TCRdb called clones from the multiplex PCR reads again using CATT. The sample includes 25,000 to 35,000 gamma-chain clones, roughly 1.4% of them seen just once. Flow sorting of PBMC yielded separate Vgamma9/Vdelta2+ and Vdelta2-negative gammadelta T cell populations for bulk repertoire analysis. Source material: gamma-delta T cells from blood. These receptors all come from a pool of human donors (malaria-infected and uninfected, not separated).

By frequency in the sample, this clone is medium-sized (0.01 to 0.1%). The chain carries TRGV4 and TRGJ1 or TRGJ2. V lost 0 bases and J lost 7; bases outside the gene matches: 9. This CDR3 spans 14 amino acids. Germline V gene data show CDR1 as EGSTGY and CDR2 as YDSYTSSV. This chain's CDR3 is CATWDGPLRYKKLF. CDR3 bases: TGTGCCACCTGGGATGGGCCCCTTAGGTATAAGAAACTCTTT.

Worth noting for this clone: A read error likely explains why the TCRdb protein, taken from a much larger clone, differs from this DNA's translation at residue 14; the protein shown is translated from the DNA. The J gene is TRGJP, the V gene TRGV9. TCRdb is silent on the J gene; assignment here came from matching the DNA to germline. This CDR3 is built from 18 residues. Per germline, CDR1 GITISATS and CDR2 ISYDGTV (reference sequence). CDR3 residues: CALWEGLTKELGKEIKVF. Here the CDR3 DNA reads TGTGCCTTGTGGGAGGGCTTAACGAAAGAGTTGGGCAAAGAAATCAAGGTATTT.

With regard to this clone: This sequence is one base from a far larger clone and is likely a read error. Within the sample, other DNA sequences also encode this same CDR3. The V gene was identified as TRGV9, while no J gene was called. This CDR3 has 17 amino acids. From germline, CDR1 is GITISATS and CDR2 ISYDGTV (reference sequence). The CDR3 sequence: CALWETLIELGKKIKVF. The CDR3, as DNA: TGTGCCTTGTGGGAGACTCTTATTGAGTTGGGCAAAAAAATCAAGGTATTC.

Remarks on this clone: The mismatch at residue 5 between this DNA's translation and the TCRdb protein of a much larger clone likely reflects a read error; the protein shown is translated from the DNA. V usage is TRGV9 and J usage is TRGJ1 or TRGJ2. The J gene, not given by TCRdb, was assigned here from a germline match of the nucleotide sequence. Trimming removed 5 bases from V and 0 bases from J; junction bases left unmatched: 19. Germline CDR1 is GITISATS and CDR2 is ISYDGTV (reference sequence). CDR3 length: 18 residues. The CDR3 loop is CALWVVSQGLSNYYKKLF. In nucleotides, the CDR3 is TGTGCCTTGTGGGTGGTATCCCAAGGGCTATCGAATTATTATAAGAAACTCTTT.

This clone was recorded many times. A far larger clone is one base from this, pointing to a likely read error. Other DNA sequences in the same sample also yield this CDR3. The V and J genes are TRGV9 and TRGJP. The CDR3 is 15 amino acids. Germline V gives CDR1 GITISATS, CDR2 ISYDGTV (reference sequence). The CDR3 nucleotides read TGTGCCTTGTGGGAGCCGGAGTTGGGTAAAAAAATCAAGGTATTT. Its protein is CALWEPELGKKIKVF.

For this clone: This sequence is one base from a far larger clone and is likely a read error. Other DNA sequences in this sample translate to the same CDR3. V is TRGV9 and J is TRGJP. The J gene, left out of TCRdb, was set here by checking the DNA against germline. This CDR3 has 18 amino acids. The germline gives CDR1 GITISATS, CDR2 ISYDGTV (reference sequence). CDR3 amino acids: CALWEVHRQELGKKIKVF. In DNA form, the CDR3 reads TGTGCCTTGTGGGAGGTGCATCGGCAAGAGTTGGGCAAAAAGATCAAGGTATTT.

This clone has at least ten counts. One base separates it from a far larger clone, so it is likely a read error. Other DNA sequences in this sample translate to the same CDR3. This chain connects TRGV9 to TRGJP. Looked up from germline, CDR1 is GITISATS and CDR2 is ISYDGTV (reference sequence). V lost 0 bases and J lost 6; bases outside the gene matches: 8. The CDR3 is made up of 18 amino acids. The CDR3 DNA follows: TGTGCCTTGTGGGAGGTGCATGAGTCAGAGTTGGGCAAAAAAATCAAGGTATTT. Protein: CALWEVHESELGKKIKVF.

This clone was counted at least ten times. One base away lies a much larger clone, so this may be a sequencing read error. Written as DNA, the CDR3 is TGTGCCTTGTGGGAGGATCTTTATTATAAGAAACTCTTT. It is translated as CALWEDLYYKKLF. J is TRGJ1 or TRGJ2 and V is TRGV9. Unmatched junction bases numbered 4, after V lost 2 bases and J lost 3 bases. The CDR3 covers 13 residues. CDR1 and CDR2 from the germline V gene are GITISATS and ISYDGTV (reference sequence).

This clone was observed many times. The likely explanation is a read error, given a far larger clone one base away. Other DNA sequences in the same sample also yield this CDR3. No J gene was called, and the V gene is TRGV2. The CDR3 length is 14 residues. In germline, CDR1 is EGSNGY, CDR2 YDSYNSKV. CDR3 amino acids: CATWDGPQHREKLF. DNA of the CDR3: TGTGCCACCTGGGACGGGCCTCAACATCGGGAGAAACTCTTC.

This clone was detected many times. The chain employs TRGV3 and TRGJ1 or TRGJ2. The CDR3 contains 12 residues. With 0 bases clipped from V and 8 bases from J, the junction kept 4 bases outside the gene matches. CDR1 and CDR2 from the germline V gene are VTNTFY and YDVSTARD (reference sequence). The CDR3, as DNA: TGTGCCACCTGGGACAGGTCAGATAAGAAACTCTTT. Its translation: CATWDRSDKKLF.

Remarks on this clone: A single base is all that separates this from a far larger clone, so a read error is likely. Other nucleotide sequences from this sample produce the same CDR3. This sequence joins TRGV9 and TRGJP. The J gene was missing in TCRdb and was found by matching the end of the DNA to germline. CDR3 size: 13 residues. CDR1 and CDR2 from the germline V gene are GITISATS and ISYDGTV (reference sequence). The CDR3 DNA sequence: TGTGCGCAGGGAGAGTTGGGCAAGAAAATCAAGGTATTT. This translates into CAQGELGKKIKVF.

Relative to its sample, this clone is medium-sized (0.01 to 0.1%). This sequence joins TRGV9 and TRGJ1 or TRGJ2. The CDR3 is 13 residues long. V trimming: 0 bases; J trimming: 5 bases; junction bases outside the gene matches: 4. CDR1 is GITISATS and CDR2 is ISYDGTV in the germline V gene (reference sequence). CDR3 region: CALWEVLNYKKLF. The CDR3 DNA reads as TGTGCCTTGTGGGAGGTGCTTAATTATAAGAAACTCTTT.

The sample holds a few counts of this clone. TCRdb has a much larger clone's protein, which differs at residue 3 from the translation of this DNA, likely because of a read error; what is shown is the protein translated from the DNA. The V and J genes are TRGV9 and TRGJP. The J gene, not given by TCRdb, was assigned here from a germline match of the nucleotide sequence. CDR1 and CDR2 from the germline V gene are GITISATS and ISYDGTV (reference sequence). The CDR3 length is 18 residues. The CDR3 region has the DNA TGTGCCGTGTGGCAGGTGAGCCGGCAAGAGTTGGGCAAAAAAATCAAGGTATTT. It is translated as CAVWQVSRQELGKKIKVF.

Notes on this clone: The amino acid sequence in TCRdb belongs to a much larger clone and departs from this DNA's translation at residue 6, likely a sequencing read error; the sequence shown is translated from the DNA. The J gene is uncalled and the V gene is TRGV9. CDR1 and CDR2 (germline): GITISATS, ISYDGTV (reference sequence). The CDR3 totals 10 residues. The CDR3 loop reads CALWEAFKLF. As DNA, the CDR3 is TGTGCCTTGTGGGAGGCGTTCAAACTCTTT.

This clone has at least ten counts. This DNA's translation and the protein TCRdb lists, from a much larger clone, do not match at residue 8, likely due to a read error; the protein shown is translated from the DNA. Other DNA sequences in the sample encode the same CDR3. The genes are TRGV2 and TRGJ1 or TRGJ2. TCRdb leaves out the J gene; it was filled in here by matching the DNA to germline. Unmatched junction bases numbered 6, after V lost 0 bases and J lost 7 bases. The CDR3 is made up of 13 amino acids. CDR1 EGSNGY and CDR2 YDSYNSKV come from the germline V gene. As DNA, the CDR3 is TGTGCCACCTGGGACGGGCAAGGATATAAGAAACTCTTT. The encoded protein is CATWDGQGYKKLF.